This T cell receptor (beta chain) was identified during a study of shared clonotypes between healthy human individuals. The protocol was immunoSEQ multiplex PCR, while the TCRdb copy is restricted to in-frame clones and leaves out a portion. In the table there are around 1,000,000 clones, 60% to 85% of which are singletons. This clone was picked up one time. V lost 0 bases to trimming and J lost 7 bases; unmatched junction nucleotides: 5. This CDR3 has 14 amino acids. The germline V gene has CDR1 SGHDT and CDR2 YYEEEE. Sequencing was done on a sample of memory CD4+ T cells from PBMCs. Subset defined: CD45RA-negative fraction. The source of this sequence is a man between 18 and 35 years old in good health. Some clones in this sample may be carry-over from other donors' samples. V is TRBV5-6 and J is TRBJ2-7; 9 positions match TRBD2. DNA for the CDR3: TGTGCCAGCAGCTTGGCTAGCGGGAAGGGAGAGCAGTACTTC. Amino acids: CASSLASGKGEQYF.